The T cell receptor (beta chain) under discussion was sequenced for a study of cytomegalovirus exposure and HLA in healthy donors. PCR amplification relied on 60 Vbeta primers (plus 13 Jbeta primers). The repertoire was sequenced with immunoSEQ multiplex PCR; TCRdb's copy has only in-frame clones and lacks some. The sample shows 130,000 or so clones, 75% to 85% of them seen only once. This clone was observed a single time. The germline CDR1 and CDR2 sequences are LNHDA and SQIVND (reference sequence). V was cut by 7 bases and J by 7 bases, with 17 bases left in between. The CDR3 spans 14 residues. The receptor was isolated from a man in his forties or fifties in good health and CMV-seronegative. The material sequenced was PBMCs. The genes are TRBV19 and TRBJ2-1, with a weak D call TRBD2 (5 bases). The CDR3 DNA sequence: TGTGCCAGTACGCCCGCTAGCTTGGGGAATGAGCAGTTCTTC. Translated: CASTPASLGNEQFF.